The rows below give T cell receptor beta chains drawn from one sample of a study of graft-versus-host responses after intestinal transplantation. Measured with immunoSEQ multiplex PCR; TCRdb has only the in-frame clones, and not every one. This table has 35,000 to 45,000 clones, roughly 93% appearing once. The sample here was PBMCs, taken 734 days after intestinal transplantation. The receptors shown here come from a human patient who received an intestinal transplant, so some T cells may come from the graft donor. The conserved cysteine and the conserved F or W are not part of the CDR3 here. D genes are given only for firm matches.

J: TRBJ2-1
D: TRBD2
V: TRBV29-1
CDR3: SGLAGFSYNEQF

J: TRBJ1-6
D: TRBD1
V: TRBV27
CDR3: ASSLDRGYSPLH

J: TRBJ2-1
D: TRBD2
V: TRBV6-5
CDR3: ASKRDAYNEQF

J: TRBJ1-2
D: TRBD1
V: TRBV10-2
CDR3: ASSESRLTGVFNYGYT

J: TRBJ1-2
D: .
V: TRBV2
CDR3: ASSPRDSNYGYT

J: TRBJ2-7
D: TRBD1
V: TRBV6-6
CDR3: ASSYSTGGAYEQY

J: TRBJ2-5
D: .
V: TRBV7-6
CDR3: ASSQARASVAQY

J: TRBJ2-7
D: TRBD2
V: TRBV9
CDR3: ASSAEAGTSGAAVQY

J: TRBJ2-1
D: TRBD2
V: TRBV29-1
CDR3: SVFSGRDYNEQF

J: TRBJ2-3
D: .
V: TRBV6-4
CDR3: ASAAGLRTDTQY

J: TRBJ2-1
D: TRBD1
V: TRBV10-2
CDR3: ASSEAGQGGNNEQF